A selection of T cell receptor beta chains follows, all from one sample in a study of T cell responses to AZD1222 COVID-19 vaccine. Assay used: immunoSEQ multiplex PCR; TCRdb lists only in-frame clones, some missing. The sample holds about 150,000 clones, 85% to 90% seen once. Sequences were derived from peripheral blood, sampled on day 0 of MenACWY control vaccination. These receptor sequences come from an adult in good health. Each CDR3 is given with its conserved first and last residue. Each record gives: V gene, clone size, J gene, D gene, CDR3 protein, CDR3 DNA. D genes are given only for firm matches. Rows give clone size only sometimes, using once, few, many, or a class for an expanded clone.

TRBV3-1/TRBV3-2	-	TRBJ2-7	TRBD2	CASRGRTSGSSYEQYF	TGTGCCAGCAGGGGGCGGACTAGCGGAAGTTCCTACGAGCAGTACTTC
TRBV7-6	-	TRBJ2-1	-	CASSLRNNEQFF	TGTGCCAGCAGCCTACGTAACAATGAGCAGTTCTTC
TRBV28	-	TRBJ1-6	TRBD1	CASSLGRGQSSYNSPLHF	TGTGCCAGCAGTTTAGGAAGGGGGCAAAGCTCCTATAATTCACCCCTCCACTTT
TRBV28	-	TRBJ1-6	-	CASTPMGSHNSPLHF	TGTGCCAGCACCCCGATGGGGAGCCATAATTCACCCCTCCACTTT
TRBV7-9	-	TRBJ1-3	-	CASSSTHHGRGNTIYF	TGTGCCAGCAGCTCGACCCACCACGGACGGGGAAACACCATATATTTT
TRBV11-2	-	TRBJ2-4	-	CASSLVPGPTRYF	TGTGCCAGCAGCTTAGTTCCCGGGCCAACCCGATACTTC
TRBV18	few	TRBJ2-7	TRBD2	CASSPPGGSNYEQYF	TGTGCCAGCTCACCCCCCGGCGGGAGTAATTACGAGCAGTACTTC
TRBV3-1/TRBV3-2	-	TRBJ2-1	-	CASSQAQNEQFF	TGTGCCAGCAGCCAAGCCCAAAATGAGCAGTTCTTC
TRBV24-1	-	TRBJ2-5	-	CATSDPRDTKQETQYF	TGTGCCACCAGTGATCCCCGGGACACAAAGCAAGAGACCCAGTACTTC
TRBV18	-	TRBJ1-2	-	CASSLQMNYGYTF	TGTGCCAGCTCACTTCAGATGAACTATGGCTACACCTTC
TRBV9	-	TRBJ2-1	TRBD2	CASSPSGDPYNEQFF	TGTGCCAGCAGCCCTAGCGGGGACCCCTACAATGAGCAGTTCTTC
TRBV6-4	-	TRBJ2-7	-	CASSLHHEQYF	TGTGCCAGCAGCCTCCACCACGAGCAGTACTTC
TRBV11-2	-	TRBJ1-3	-	CASSLTGSGNTIYF	TGTGCCAGCAGCTTAACAGGCTCTGGAAACACCATATATTTT
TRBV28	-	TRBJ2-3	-	CASSFPGTYTQYF	TGTGCCAGCAGTTTTCCCGGGACTTATACGCAGTATTTT
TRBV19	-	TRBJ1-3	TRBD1	CASMSSGQRNTIYF	TGTGCCAGTATGAGTTCGGGACAGAGGAACACCATATATTTT
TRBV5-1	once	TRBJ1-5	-	CASSLGAGGQPQHF	TGCGCCAGCAGCTTAGGGGCAGGTGGTCAGCCCCAGCATTTT
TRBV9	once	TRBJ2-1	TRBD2	CASSVDSGSIYNEQFF	TGTGCCAGCAGCGTAGATAGCGGGAGTATATACAATGAGCAGTTCTTC
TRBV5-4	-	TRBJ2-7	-	CASSLDGGGEQYF	TGTGCCAGCAGCTTGGACGGAGGTGGGGAGCAGTACTTC
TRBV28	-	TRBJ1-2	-	CASSEGDYGYTF	TGTGCCAGCAGTGAGGGGGACTATGGCTACACCTTC
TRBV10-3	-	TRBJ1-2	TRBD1	CATAPGQTGIGYTF	TGTGCCACCGCTCCCGGCCAGACAGGGATTGGCTACACCTTC
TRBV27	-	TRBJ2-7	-	CASSPLSSYEQYF	TGTGCCAGCAGCCCCCTTAGCTCCTACGAGCAGTACTTC
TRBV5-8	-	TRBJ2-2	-	CASSLIGFANTGELFF	TGTGCCAGCAGCTTGATCGGGTTCGCGAACACCGGGGAGCTGTTTTTT
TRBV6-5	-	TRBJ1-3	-	CASSGGGRGNTIYF	TGTGCCAGCAGCGGGGGTGGTAGGGGAAACACCATATATTTT
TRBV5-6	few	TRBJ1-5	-	CASSPGLRSGQPQHF	TGTGCCAGCAGCCCGGGACTCCGGTCTGGCCAGCCCCAGCATTTT
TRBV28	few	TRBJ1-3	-	CASTRGQGRNTIYF	TGTGCCAGCACAAGAGGGCAGGGTCGAAACACCATATATTTT
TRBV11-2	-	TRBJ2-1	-	CASSLEVLPEQFF	TGTGCCAGCAGCTTAGAGGTTCTGCCTGAGCAGTTCTTC
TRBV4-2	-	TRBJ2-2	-	CASSLSKANTGELFF	TGTGCCAGCAGCCTTTCAAAGGCGAACACCGGGGAGCTGTTTTTT
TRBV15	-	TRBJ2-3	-	CATSSSGADTQYF	TGTGCCACCAGCAGTAGTGGGGCAGATACGCAGTATTTT
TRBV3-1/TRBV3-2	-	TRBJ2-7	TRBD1	CASSQEGQGTCEQYF	TGTGCCAGCAGCCAAGAGGGACAGGGGACTTGCGAGCAGTACTTC
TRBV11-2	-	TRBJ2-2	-	CASSLAYGLLSAGELFF	TGTGCCAGCAGCTTAGCTTATGGACTCCTATCGGCCGGGGAGCTGTTTTTT
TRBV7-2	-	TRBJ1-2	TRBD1	CASSLGQGVYGYTF	TGTGCCAGCAGCCTGGGACAGGGGGTATATGGCTACACCTTC
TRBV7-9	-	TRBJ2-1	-	CASSFGVNEQFF	TGTGCCAGCAGCTTCGGGGTTAATGAGCAGTTCTTC
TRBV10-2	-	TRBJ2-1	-	CASRGTSKFF	TGCGCCAGCAGGGGGACTTCTAAGTTCTTC
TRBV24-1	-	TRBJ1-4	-	CATSDGGRGEGEKLFF	TGTGCCACCAGTGATGGGGGAAGGGGAGAGGGTGAAAAACTGTTTTTT
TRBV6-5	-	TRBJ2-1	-	CASNSGRDSYNEQFF	TGTGCCAGCAACTCGGGGCGGGACTCCTACAATGAGCAGTTCTTC
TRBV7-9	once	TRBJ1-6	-	CASSLVGKGSNNSPLHF	TGTGCCAGCAGCTTAGTGGGGAAAGGGTCAAATAATTCACCCCTCCACTTT
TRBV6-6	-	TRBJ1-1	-	CASSLPINTEAFF	TGTGCCAGCAGCCTCCCTATTAACACTGAAGCTTTCTTT
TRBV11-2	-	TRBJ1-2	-	CASSWNGENYGYTF	TGTGCCAGCAGCTGGAATGGGGAAAACTATGGCTACACCTTC
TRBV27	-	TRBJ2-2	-	CASSSGSGVGTGELFF	TGTGCCAGCAGTTCGGGGTCGGGAGTAGGGACCGGGGAGCTGTTTTTT
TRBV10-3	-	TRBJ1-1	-	CAISRPQGSATEAFF	TGTGCCATCAGTCGCCCACAGGGTTCGGCCACTGAAGCTTTCTTT
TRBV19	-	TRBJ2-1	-	CASRYGGSDEQFF	TGTGCCAGTAGATACGGCGGGTCAGATGAGCAGTTCTTC
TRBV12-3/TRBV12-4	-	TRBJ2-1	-	CASSPLSEQFF	TGTGCCAGCAGTCCACTTAGTGAGCAGTTCTTC
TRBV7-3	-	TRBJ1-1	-	CASSFPGVEAFF	TGTGCCAGCAGCTTCCCGGGGGTCGAAGCTTTCTTT
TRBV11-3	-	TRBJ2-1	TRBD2	CASSPGLYEQFF	TGTGCCAGCAGCCCGGGACTATATGAGCAGTTCTTC
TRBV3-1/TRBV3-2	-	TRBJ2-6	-	CASTQSSGANVLTF	TGTGCCAGCACCCAATCCTCTGGGGCCAACGTCCTGACTTTC
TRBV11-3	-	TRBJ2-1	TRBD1	CASSLGQGTLRWEQFF	TGTGCCAGCAGCCTCGGACAGGGAACCCTGAGATGGGAGCAGTTCTTC
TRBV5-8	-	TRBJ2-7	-	CASSRDHYEQYF	TGTGCCAGCAGCCGTGACCATTACGAGCAGTACTTC
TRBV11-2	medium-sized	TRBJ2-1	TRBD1	CASSQGTGENEQFF	TGTGCCAGCAGCCAAGGGACAGGGGAGAACGAGCAGTTCTTC
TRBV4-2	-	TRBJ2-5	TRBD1	CASSQAGTGAGETQYF	TGTGCCAGCAGCCAAGCCGGGACAGGGGCCGGGGAGACCCAGTACTTC
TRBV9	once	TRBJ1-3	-	CASSVGPGNTIYF	TGTGCCAGCAGCGTAGGGCCTGGAAACACCATATATTTT
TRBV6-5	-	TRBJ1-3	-	CASSPGTTWGNTIYF	TGTGCCAGCAGTCCGGGCACGACTTGGGGAAACACCATATATTTT
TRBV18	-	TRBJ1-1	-	CASSQGGRGTEAFF	TGTGCCAGCTCCCAGGGCGGGAGGGGCACTGAAGCTTTCTTT
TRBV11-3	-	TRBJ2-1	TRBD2	CASSLGGLAGYNEQFF	TGTGCCAGCAGCTTAGGCGGTCTAGCGGGGTACAATGAGCAGTTCTTC
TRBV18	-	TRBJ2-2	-	CASSVSWNTGELFF	TGTGCCAGCTCGGTTTCGTGGAACACCGGGGAGCTGTTTTTT
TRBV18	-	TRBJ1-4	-	CASSPEAGSGEKLFF	TGTGCCAGCTCACCAGAAGCCGGCTCTGGTGAAAAACTGTTTTTT